The 25 T cell receptor beta chains below were found in one sample sequenced in a study of blood T cell repertoires in COVID-19. TCRdb keeps only in-frame clones here, not all; method: immunoSEQ multiplex PCR. The sample includes over 100,000 clones, roughly 84% of them seen just once. The sample taken for sequencing was peripheral blood. The receptors stem from a human donor in a cohort sampled during active COVID-19.

This clone was counted a few times. The CDR3 bases are TGTGCCAGCAGCTTAACGAGGGGGTTTAATTCACCCCTCCACTTT. Translating gives CASSLTRGFNSPLHF. J is TRBJ1-6 and V is TRBV5-4; the D gene is possibly TRBD1 (6 bases). V was clipped by 2 bases and J by 6 bases, with 12 bases between them. Germline loops: CDR1 SGHNT, CDR2 YYREEE (reference sequence). The length of the CDR3 is 15 residues.

The chain recombines TRBV7-9 with TRBJ1-2; D call uncertain. Trimming cost V 5 bases and J 9 bases, with 13 bases left between them. Germline-derived CDR1 and CDR2 are SEHNR and FQNEAQ (reference sequence). The CDR3 loop spans 12 amino acids. CDR3 sequence: CASSDPEVSYTF. The CDR3 nucleotides read TGTGCCAGCAGCGATCCTGAGGTTAGCTACACCTTC.

This chain uses TRBV6-5 with TRBJ2-2; 8 bases line up with TRBD1. The CDR3 has 16 residues. Germline V gene lookup returns CDR1 MNHEY and CDR2 SVGAGI. J lost 0 bases, V lost 4 bases, and 4 bases had no gene match. As DNA, the CDR3 is TGTGCCAGCAGTTTGGACAGGGCGTCGAACACCGGGGAGCTGTTTTTT. Translating gives CASSLDRASNTGELFF.

This clone has only one observation. The rearrangement uses TRBV6-5 and TRBJ2-5, with 7 bases identical to TRBD1. J gave up 2 bases and V 5 bases, and 8 bases lay outside the gene matches. Germline V gives CDR1 MNHEY, CDR2 SVGAGI. The CDR3 length is 15 residues. CDR3 in amino acids: CASSRDRIYQETQYF. DNA of the CDR3: TGTGCCAGCAGTAGGGACAGAATCTATCAAGAGACCCAGTACTTC.

The V and J genes are TRBV9 and TRBJ2-1, with 11 bases aligning to TRBD1. CDR1 SGDLS and CDR2 YYNGEE come from the germline V gene. The CDR3 contains 18 residues. Trimming at V came to 0 bases and at J to 6 bases, leaving 11 bases not matched to a gene. The CDR3 region is CASSVDRTGGRGSNEQFF. The CDR3 nucleotides are TGTGCCAGCAGCGTAGATCGGACAGGGGGCAGGGGAAGCAATGAGCAGTTCTTC.

This chain connects TRBV28 to TRBJ2-3; D perhaps matches TRBD2 (7 bases). Trimming removed 6 bases at V and 6 bases at J, with 19 bases between. This CDR3 region has 15 residues. CDR1 is MDHEN and CDR2 is SYDVKM in the germline V gene. The CDR3 loop is CASSPGGHYPDTQYF. CDR3 in DNA: TGTGCCAGCAGCCCGGGGGGACACTACCCCGATACGCAGTATTTT. The full variable domain, its missing parts supplied by reference TRBV28 and TRBJ2-3, is DVKVTQSSRYLVKRTGEKVFLECVQDMDHENMFWYRQDPGLGLRLIYFSYDVKMKEKGDIPEGYSVSREKKERFSLILESASTNQTSMYLCASSPGGHYPDTQYFGPGTRLTVL.

V is TRBV19 and J is TRBJ1-5; 7 nucleotides line up with TRBD1. Germline V gives CDR1 LNHDA, CDR2 SQIVND (reference sequence). The CDR3 has 13 residues. J gave up 2 bases and V 6 bases, and 1 base lay outside the gene matches. The CDR3 nucleotides are TGTGCCAGTAGGGACAGGCGCAATCAGCCCCAGCATTTT. It codes for CASRDRRNQPQHF. Full variable domain (outside the CDR3, taken from reference TRBV19 and TRBJ1-5): DGGITQSPKYLFRKEGQNVTLSCEQNLNHDAMYWYRQDPGQGLRLIYYSQIVNDFQKGDIAEGYSVSREKKESFPLTVTSAQKNPTAFYLCASRDRRNQPQHFGDGTRLSIL.

Only a few counts were recorded for this clone. The V and J genes are TRBV7-9 and TRBJ2-2; TRBD1 agrees at 8 bases. The CDR3 has 16 residues. V trimming: 5 bases; J trimming: 4 bases; junction bases outside the gene matches: 9. Per the germline V gene, CDR1 is SEHNR and CDR2 is FQNEAQ (reference sequence). The CDR3 DNA sequence: TGTGCCAGCAGCCGACAGGGGAGGAGAGCCACCGGGGAGCTGTTTTTT. It specifies CASSRQGRRATGELFF.

The chain couples TRBV11-1 to TRBJ2-3, with D unresolved. V dropped 5 bases and J dropped 2 bases, with 5 bases sitting between them. CDR3 length equals 12 residues. The germline CDR1 and CDR2 sequences are SGHAT and FQDESV (reference sequence). Here the CDR3 DNA reads TGTGCCAGCAGCCCTTACACAGATACGCAGTATTTT. Its translation is CASSPYTDTQYF.

CDR3 residues: CAMWNRVVYEQYF. The DNA for the CDR3 is TGTGCCATGTGGAACAGGGTCGTCTACGAGCAGTACTTC. The chain carries TRBV6-4 and TRBJ2-7; a possible D gene is TRBD1 (6 bases). V was trimmed by 10 bases and J by 3 bases, leaving 16 bases between them. Germline assignment: CDR1 MRHNA and CDR2 SNTAGT. The CDR3 runs to 13 residues.

The V call is TRBV5-1, the J call TRBJ2-2; weak D call: TRBD2 (6 bases). Germline V gene data show CDR1 as SGHRS and CDR2 as YFSETQ. The ends were cut back, 2 bases at V and 7 bases at J, with 9 bases in the middle. The CDR3 sequence is 13 residues long. The CDR3 region is CASSFLGGGELFF. The CDR3 coding sequence is TGCGCCAGCAGCTTCCTGGGAGGCGGGGAGCTGTTTTTT. The full variable domain, with the rest looked up from reference TRBV5-1 and TRBJ2-2, is KAGVTQTPRYLIKTRGQQVTLSCSPISGHRSVSWYQQTPGQGLQFLFEYFSETQRNKGNFPGRFSGRQFSNSRSEMNVSTLELGDSALYLCASSFLGGGELFFGEGSRLTVL.

The chain is built from TRBV5-8 and TRBJ1-5; D unresolved. The germline V gene has CDR1 SGHTS and CDR2 YDEGEE. The CDR3 runs to 16 residues. The V gene lost 5 bases and the J gene lost 5 bases, with 20 bases spanning the gap. In nucleotides, the CDR3 is TGTGCCAGCAGTCAGAGACTCAGCGGTGTGGATCAGCCCCAGCATTTT. Translation gives CASSQRLSGVDQPQHF.

The chain links TRBV18 to TRBJ2-1, with TRBD2 matching 12 bases. The CDR3 runs to 14 residues. J was trimmed by 7 bases and V by 4 bases; bases with no gene match: 2. CDR1 and CDR2 (germline): KGHSH, LQKENI. The chain's CDR3 is CASSRGTSGNEQFF. Here the CDR3 DNA reads TGTGCCAGCTCACGGGGGACTAGCGGGAATGAGCAGTTCTTC.

This chain joins TRBV25-1 and TRBJ2-3, with D possibly matching TRBD2 (5 bases). The V and J ends lost 1 base and 9 bases respectively, with 11 bases between them. Germline assignment: CDR1 MGHDK and CDR2 SYGVNS. This CDR3 is built from 13 residues. CDR3 in DNA: TGTGCCAGCAGTGAATTCGGGGTAGGCACGCAGTATTTT. It is translated as CASSEFGVGTQYF.

The rearrangement links TRBV27 to TRBJ1-1; perhaps TRBD1 as D (5 bases). V dropped 3 bases and J dropped 11 bases, with 16 bases sitting between them. The CDR3 is 13 residues long. The germline gives CDR1 MNHEY, CDR2 SMNVEV (reference sequence). CDR3 bases: TGTGCCAGCAGTTTCCAATCAGGGATTTGGGCTTTCTTT. This sequence encodes CASSFQSGIWAFF.

The chain combines TRBV19 with TRBJ1-5; 9 nucleotides align to TRBD1. The CDR3 contains 15 residues. The V gene's germline CDR1 is LNHDA and CDR2 SQIVND (reference sequence). Losses at the gene ends were 5 bases for V and 2 bases for J; bases not matched to a gene: 4. The CDR3 loop is CASSSGQGGNQPQHF. Here the CDR3 DNA reads TGTGCCAGTAGTTCGGGACAGGGTGGCAATCAGCCCCAGCATTTT.

The V call is TRBV7-3, the J call TRBJ1-1, with a weak D call TRBD1 (6 bases). Trimming cost V 5 bases and J 0 bases, with 13 bases left between them. CDR1 is SGHTA, CDR2 FQGTGA, per germline. The CDR3 is 15 residues long. This CDR3 reads CASSAQGQMNTEAFF. CDR3 coding DNA: TGTGCCAGCAGCGCGCAAGGACAGATGAACACTGAAGCTTTCTTT.

V usage is TRBV19 and J usage is TRBJ2-7, with 7 bases that match TRBD2. This CDR3 contains 14 residues. Trimming at V came to 4 bases and at J to 2 bases, leaving 5 bases not matched to a gene. CDR1 and CDR2 (germline): LNHDA, SQIVND (reference sequence). CDR3 in amino acids: CASSSRDYPYEQYF. CDR3 DNA: TGTGCCAGTAGTAGCCGGGACTATCCCTACGAGCAGTACTTC.

This clone was seen a single time. For the CDR3, the DNA is TGTGCCAGCAGCTACCGACAGATTTTTAACTATGGCTACACCTTC. The encoded protein is CASSYRQIFNYGYTF. The gene calls are TRBV7-2 and TRBJ1-2, with D possibly being TRBD1 (5 bases). Trimming took off 4 bases at V and 1 base at J, with 13 bases between the two ends. Germline V gene sequence: CDR1 SGHTA, CDR2 FQGNSA. The CDR3 consists of 15 residues.

Comment on this clone: Other DNA sequences in this specimen translate into the identical CDR3. The chain uses TRBV9 and TRBJ1-1; tentatively, D is TRBD1 (5 bases). There are 15 residues in the CDR3. With 0 bases removed from V and 0 bases from J, the gap between germline ends came to 9 bases. Germline CDR1 reads SGDLS; CDR2 reads YYNGEE. CDR3 sequence (DNA): TGTGCCAGCAGCGTAGGCGGGGCTGTGAACACTGAAGCTTTCTTT. Its translation: CASSVGGAVNTEAFF.

This rearrangement joins TRBV5-4 to TRBJ1-1, with 10 bases matching TRBD1. Germline V CDR1 and CDR2: SGHNT, YYREEE (reference sequence). The junction had 5 bases not matched to a gene; V was cut back by 1 base and J by 2 bases. The CDR3 has 16 residues. The CDR3 DNA reads TGTGCCAGCAGCTTGCTCCGGGACAGGGGTAACACTGAAGCTTTCTTT. Its protein product is CASSLLRDRGNTEAFF.

The CDR3 DNA is TGCGCCAGCAGCTTGGGTGCTAGCGGGGAAGAGACCCAGTACTTC. This encodes CASSLGASGEETQYF. This chain links TRBV5-1 with TRBJ2-5; 9 nucleotides agree with TRBD2. Per the germline V gene, CDR1 is SGHRS and CDR2 is YFSETQ. The CDR3 spans 15 residues. With 0 bases clipped from V and 3 bases from J, the junction kept 3 bases outside the gene matches.

The chain is built from TRBV30 and TRBJ2-1; TRBD1 aligns across 11 bases. After removal of 5 bases from V and 5 bases from J, the junction contained 5 bases not matched to a gene. The CDR3 covers 14 residues. Germline V gives CDR1 GTSNPN, CDR2 SVGIG (reference sequence). The CDR3 DNA follows: TGTGCCTGGGGACAGGGGGCAATAGACAATGAGCAGTTCTTC. This encodes CAWGQGAIDNEQFF.

The chain carries TRBV6-5 and TRBJ2-7, with D perhaps matching TRBD1 (5 bases). The ends were cut back, 7 bases at V and 5 bases at J, with 15 bases in the middle. The CDR3 consists of 13 residues. Germline V gene sequence: CDR1 MNHEY, CDR2 SVGAGI. This CDR3 reads CASKTGDRNEQYF. CDR3 in DNA: TGTGCCAGCAAAACCGGTGACAGAAACGAGCAGTACTTC.

The chain has TRBV28 and TRBJ1-2; 12 positions match TRBD1. CDR3 size: 13 residues. Germline CDR1 and CDR2: MDHEN and SYDVKM. With 8 bases clipped from V and 5 bases from J, the junction kept 3 bases outside the gene matches. The DNA of the CDR3 is TGTGCCAGCGGGGACAGGGGGCTATATGGCTACACCTTC. Its translation: CASGDRGLYGYTF.